This TCR beta chain was found in a study of T cells in localized non-small cell lung cancer. Whole-study results and caveats: Sequencing was limited to one tumor region, leaving the possibility of heterogeneity open.

Remarks on this clone: The antigen remains undetermined.

Profiling relied on immunoSEQ multiplex PCR, and the TCRdb table lists in-frame clones only, not all of them. In the table there are 55,000 or so clones, roughly 75% of which are singletons. CDR1 PRHDT and CDR2 FYEKMQ come from the germline V gene (reference sequence). V lost 5 bases, J lost 3 bases, and 13 bases lay in between. The CDR3 totals 15 residues. The chain joins TRBV13 to TRBJ1-4; D unresolved. This TCR came from a woman aged 35-75 years with stage II lung adenocarcinoma. The sequences come from PBMCs, collected before any cancer treatment. This CDR3 reads CASSHRVAANEKLFF. CDR3 DNA: TGTGCCAGCAGCCACCGAGTTGCAGCTAATGAAAAACTGTTTTTT.